The sequence of this TCR beta chain was determined in a study of CD8 T cells in ankylosing spondylitis. This CDR3 is built from 18 residues. The germline V gene has CDR1 LGHDT and CDR2 YNNKEL (reference sequence). V lost 10 bases to trimming and J lost 0 bases; unmatched junction nucleotides: 18. This clonotype was detected only once. What it binds is not known. From the 5' RACE reads, TCRdb called clonotypes with MiXCR, one entry per CDR3 protein. This sample carries 200,000 or so distinct CDR3 sequences, around 13% of them seen once, and the ten largest clones take 11%. Overall study results and limits: As for the disease-linked clones, they showed a CD8+ phenotype and occurred at relatively low frequencies in peripheral blood. Before this, some motif variants had been reported in reactive arthritis synovial fluid and blood. The study looked at matched synovial fluid samples from ankylosing spondylitis patients. Disease-linked clones were reported to be significantly enriched there.

Sequencing used blood, either unsorted or a sorted T cell fraction (not recorded which). This clonotype was sampled from a female donor with ankylosing spondylitis or in good health (not recorded which). This chain joins TRBV3-1 and TRBJ2-1; 7 bases agree with TRBD2. CDR3: CAICGGGSGKSSYNEQFF. The DNA for the CDR3 is TGTGCCATCTGTGGGGGAGGGAGCGGGAAGAGCTCCTACAATGAGCAGTTCTTC.